The T cell receptor (beta chain) under discussion was sequenced for a study of human T cells and chemical hapten exposure. Turning to the study itself: Diphenylcyclopropenone, dosed weekly to the scalp, was given to patients throughout the roughly 24-week study.

The length of the CDR3 is 14 residues. V gave up 5 bases and J gave up 6 bases, with 13 bases separating them. This clonotype came up many times. Time point noted: pre-sensitization, week 0. Noted treatment: therapeutic diphenylcyclopropenone sensitization with weekly scalp DPC. Blood draws preceded each patch test application. The starting material, unfractionated whole blood, was used for total RNA extraction. In the library, unique molecular identifiers were attached to individual cDNA molecules. TCRdb processed the RACE reads anew with MiXCR; each CDR3 protein has one entry. Of about 68,000 distinct CDR3 sequences detected, about a tenth appear once; the ten largest clones hold over 4%.

Sequenced here: whole blood, sampled in connection with sensitization to the hapten diphenylcyclopropenone (DPC). The genes are TRBV12-3 or TRBV12-4 and TRBJ1-4; D is uncertain. This receptor was identified in a woman aged 45-59 years with alopecia areata. Some clones in this sample may be carry-over from other donors' samples. The CDR3 coding sequence is TGTGCCAGCAGTCGGACCTCCCTATATGAAAAACTGTTTTTT. Amino acids: CASSRTSLYEKLFF.